The T cell receptor (beta chain) under discussion was sequenced for a study of cytomegalovirus exposure and HLA in healthy donors. Study-level background: From donors who were HLA-typed, an early data release held 80 million or so unique TCRs.

Worth noting for this clone: Its antigen is not known.

Study-level points and caveats: The likely explanation for a cluster of highly shared sequence variants was sequencing artifact. Later, TCR association rates were found to vary by HLA locus, highest for DRB1 and lowest for HLA-C.

The CDR3 has 15 residues. Germline values: CDR1 MNHEY, CDR2 SVGAGI. V was pared by 2 bases and J by 4 bases, with 14 bases between. Amplification used 60 Vbeta primers and 13 Jbeta primers. Data came from immunoSEQ multiplex PCR; TCRdb stores just in-frame clones and leaves some out. The sample has 160,000 or so clones; 70% to 90% are singletons. The chain links TRBV6-5 to TRBJ1-2; D possibly corresponds to TRBD1 (5 bases). This receptor was obtained from a woman aged 18-30 years in good health and CMV-seronegative. Sequenced input: PBMCs. CDR3 loop: CASSYGPRVAYGYTF. CDR3 bases: TGTGCCAGCAGTTACGGGCCCAGGGTGGCCTATGGCTACACCTTC.